This T cell receptor (beta chain) was identified during a study of brain T cells in children with intractable seizures. The study, taken as a whole, reports: Only CDR3 sequence similarity suggested viral specificity, without known HCMV serostatus.

This table comes from immunoSEQ multiplex PCR, and its TCRdb copy is limited to in-frame clones, with some not included. In the table there are about 340,000 clones, nearly 95% of which are singletons. V lost 0 bases to trimming and J lost 7 bases, with 19 bases between them. Germline assignment: CDR1 MGHRA and CDR2 YSYEKL. This CDR3 spans 17 amino acids. Time point: blood from clinic visit 5 months post-surgery; TSC patient then seizure free. This clone was counted a single time. The antigen is undetermined. This specimen consisted of peripheral blood, obtained 4 to 6 months after surgery. The clonotype originates from a boy under two years old with tuberous sclerosis and intractable seizures. The J gene is TRBJ1-5, the V gene TRBV4-1; D might be TRBD1 (5 bases). The CDR3 nucleotides read TGCGCCAGCAGCCAAGAGACCTGGACCGAGCGGGGCCAGCCCCAGCATTTT. Translation: CASSQETWTERGQPQHF.